The source of this T cell receptor beta chain is a study of blood T cell repertoires in COVID-19. In the study overall: COVID-19 samples collected from the United States, Italy and Spain covered acute and convalescent phases. From T cells, B-cell-depleted T cells, or PBMCs came the material, which was cDNA or gDNA.

Methods used by the authors: Estimation of nucleated cell counts was performed using reference gene primer amplification. The method was immunoSEQ multiplex PCR; TCRdb's version includes in-frame clones alone and lacks a portion of them. For V, J and clone size, that table is used; D and trimming come from the DNA. This sample carries 200,000 to 300,000 clones, around four fifths of them seen once, and the ten largest clones take under 5.5%. CDR1 SGHAT and CDR2 FQNNGV come from the germline V gene. CDR3 length: 12 residues. V was shortened by 1 base and J by 2 bases, with 3 bases between the two germline ends.

The specimen sequenced was peripheral blood. The rearrangement uses TRBV11-2 and TRBJ2-7, with D unresolved. This receptor was obtained from a man aged 55 to 70 with acute or convalescent COVID-19. CDR3 amino acids: CASSLAAYEQYF. The CDR3 DNA reads as TGTGCCAGCAGCTTAGCAGCCTACGAGCAGTACTTC.